A selection of T cell receptor beta chains follows, all from one sample in a study of blood T cell repertoires in COVID-19. Sequencing used immunoSEQ multiplex PCR; TCRdb keeps in-frame clones, though not all of them. This table has roughly 300,000 clones, about 90% appearing once. Sequencing input: PBMCs or T cells enriched from blood (not recorded which). The receptors come from a woman aged 25 to 39 who had recovered from COVID-19. Both conserved end residues are part of each CDR3. Fields, in order: CDR3 DNA, CDR3 protein, D gene, V gene, clone size, J gene. D genes are given only for firm matches. A clone size is listed for some rows: how often the clone was seen (once, few, many), or a class if it is expanded.

CDR3 DNA: TGTGCCAGCAGCGCGGCTCGGGACACTGAAGCTTTCTTT
CDR3 protein: CASSAARDTEAFF
D gene: .
V gene: TRBV13
clone size: .
J gene: TRBJ1-1

CDR3 DNA: TGTGCCAGCTCACCACCACCCCCGGCAGGGTACGAAGGCACTGAAGCTTTCTTT
CDR3 protein: CASSPPPPAGYEGTEAFF
D gene: .
V gene: TRBV18
clone size: .
J gene: TRBJ1-1

CDR3 DNA: TGTGCCAGCAGTTCTTCTCTATGGGACTACTCTAACTATGGCTACACCTTC
CDR3 protein: CASSSSLWDYSNYGYTF
D gene: .
V gene: TRBV28
clone size: .
J gene: TRBJ1-2

CDR3 DNA: TGTGCCTGGGGGGGACAGGGTCGTTCACCCCTCCACTTT
CDR3 protein: CAWGGQGRSPLHF
D gene: TRBD1
V gene: TRBV30
clone size: .
J gene: TRBJ1-6

CDR3 DNA: TGTGCCAGCAGCCGAGGGACCGGGACAGTCGGCATCATATATTTT
CDR3 protein: CASSRGTGTVGIIYF
D gene: TRBD1
V gene: TRBV2
clone size: .
J gene: TRBJ1-3

CDR3 DNA: TGTGCCAGCAGCCATCAAAACGGGGGGGAGCAGTACTTC
CDR3 protein: CASSHQNGGEQYF
D gene: TRBD2
V gene: TRBV12-3/TRBV12-4
clone size: .
J gene: TRBJ2-7

CDR3 DNA: TGTGCCAGCAGTTACGAGTATGAGGGTAACACTGAAGCTTTCTTT
CDR3 protein: CASSYEYEGNTEAFF
D gene: .
V gene: TRBV6-2/TRBV6-3
clone size: .
J gene: TRBJ1-1

CDR3 DNA: TGTGCCAGCAGCTCAAGACAGGGTGACAGGGTTAACATGAACACTGAAGCTTTCTTT
CDR3 protein: CASSSRQGDRVNMNTEAFF
D gene: TRBD1
V gene: TRBV11-2
clone size: .
J gene: TRBJ1-1

CDR3 DNA: TGTGCCAGCAGCCGAACCCCGGGACAGATTACTGAAGCTTTCTTT
CDR3 protein: CASSRTPGQITEAFF
D gene: TRBD1
V gene: TRBV6-5
clone size: .
J gene: TRBJ1-1

CDR3 DNA: TGTGCCAGCTTTGGCACAGGGGGATCACCCCTCCACTTT
CDR3 protein: CASFGTGGSPLHF
D gene: TRBD1
V gene: TRBV28
clone size: .
J gene: TRBJ1-6

CDR3 DNA: TGTGCCAGCAGCGACAGGGGATCTGGAAACACCATATATTTT
CDR3 protein: CASSDRGSGNTIYF
D gene: TRBD1
V gene: TRBV28
clone size: .
J gene: TRBJ1-3

CDR3 DNA: TGTGCCAGCTCGCCGACAGGGGTTGAGCAGTTCTTC
CDR3 protein: CASSPTGVEQFF
D gene: TRBD1
V gene: TRBV18
clone size: .
J gene: TRBJ2-1

CDR3 DNA: TGTGCCACCAGCAGAGTTGGCGGGGGGGCCGGAGAGACCCAGTACTTC
CDR3 protein: CATSRVGGGAGETQYF
D gene: TRBD2
V gene: TRBV15
clone size: .
J gene: TRBJ2-5

CDR3 DNA: TGTGCCAGCAGTGGCCGGGGATCATCGAACACCGGGGAGCTGTTTTTT
CDR3 protein: CASSGRGSSNTGELFF
D gene: .
V gene: TRBV2
clone size: .
J gene: TRBJ2-2

CDR3 DNA: TGTGCCAGCAGCTCGCTAGCGGGGGGGGAGCAGTTCTTC
CDR3 protein: CASSSLAGGEQFF
D gene: TRBD2
V gene: TRBV7-2
clone size: .
J gene: TRBJ2-1

CDR3 DNA: TGTGCCAGCAGCCAGTCGACCGGGAATGAAAAACTGTTTTTT
CDR3 protein: CASSQSTGNEKLFF
D gene: .
V gene: TRBV7-6
clone size: .
J gene: TRBJ1-4

CDR3 DNA: TGTGCCAGCAGCGTAGAAGGGGGCCCTTCCTATGGCTACACCTTC
CDR3 protein: CASSVEGGPSYGYTF
D gene: TRBD1
V gene: TRBV9
clone size: .
J gene: TRBJ1-2

CDR3 DNA: TGTGCCTGGAGTGTGCTCGCAGGGGGCTCGGGTGGCTACACCTTC
CDR3 protein: CAWSVLAGGSGGYTF
D gene: TRBD1
V gene: TRBV30
clone size: .
J gene: TRBJ1-2

CDR3 DNA: TGTGCCTGGAGCGCTGGGGGGTTGAGCTATGGCTACACCTTC
CDR3 protein: CAWSAGGLSYGYTF
D gene: .
V gene: TRBV30
clone size: .
J gene: TRBJ1-2

CDR3 DNA: TGTGCCAGCAGCGGAGAAGATCAGCCCCAGCATTTT
CDR3 protein: CASSGEDQPQHF
D gene: .
V gene: TRBV2
clone size: .
J gene: TRBJ1-5

CDR3 DNA: TGTGCCAGCAGTGAGTTGACAGGGAACTCCTACGAGCAGTACTTC
CDR3 protein: CASSELTGNSYEQYF
D gene: TRBD1
V gene: TRBV6-1
clone size: .
J gene: TRBJ2-7

CDR3 DNA: TGTGCCAGCAGCCTTTCTAGCGGGATCCAAGAGACCCAGTACTTC
CDR3 protein: CASSLSSGIQETQYF
D gene: TRBD2
V gene: TRBV7-7
clone size: .
J gene: TRBJ2-5

CDR3 DNA: TGTGCCCCTCTCGACAGGGTTGGAAACACCATATATTTT
CDR3 protein: CAPLDRVGNTIYF
D gene: TRBD1
V gene: TRBV7-9
clone size: .
J gene: TRBJ1-3

CDR3 DNA: TGTGCCATCAGTTCAACAGGGGCCCCTAACTATGGCTACACCTTC
CDR3 protein: CAISSTGAPNYGYTF
D gene: TRBD1
V gene: TRBV10-3
clone size: once
J gene: TRBJ1-2

CDR3 DNA: TGTGCCAGCAGTTCGGCCTCAGGACTAGCGGGGGGAGATACGCAGTATTTT
CDR3 protein: CASSSASGLAGGDTQYF
D gene: TRBD2
V gene: TRBV6-2/TRBV6-3
clone size: .
J gene: TRBJ2-3

CDR3 DNA: TGTGCCAGTATTAAAGGGGGCCTCTCCGCGGTATTTCCGGACTATGGCTACACCTTC
CDR3 protein: CASIKGGLSAVFPDYGYTF
D gene: TRBD1
V gene: TRBV19
clone size: .
J gene: TRBJ1-2

CDR3 DNA: TGTGCCAGCAGTTACAGGAGTGGCTATGGCTACACCTTC
CDR3 protein: CASSYRSGYGYTF
D gene: .
V gene: TRBV6-5
clone size: once
J gene: TRBJ1-2

CDR3 DNA: TGTGCCAGCAGCCATACCGGACAGGGTGTACGAAAACTGTTTTTT
CDR3 protein: CASSHTGQGVRKLFF
D gene: TRBD1
V gene: TRBV3-1/TRBV3-2
clone size: few
J gene: TRBJ1-4

CDR3 DNA: TGCGCCAGCAGTTACCGGGACAGGGGAGCGAATGAAAAACTGTTTTTT
CDR3 protein: CASSYRDRGANEKLFF
D gene: TRBD1
V gene: TRBV10-2
clone size: few
J gene: TRBJ1-4